These 10 T cell receptor beta chains originate from one sample sequenced in a study of cytomegalovirus exposure and HLA in healthy donors. PCR employed 60 Vbeta and 13 Jbeta primers. Clones were read by immunoSEQ multiplex PCR, and TCRdb kept only the in-frame ones, dropping some. The sample shows approximately 100,000 clones, around 79% of them seen only once. The sample consisted of PBMCs. The receptors originated from a woman aged 40 to 55 in good health and CMV-seronegative.

J is TRBJ2-7 and V is TRBV6-6, with 10 bases matching TRBD2. The CDR3 loop spans 14 amino acids. The germline V gene encodes CDR1 MNHNY and CDR2 SVGAGI (reference sequence). Trimming at V came to 6 bases and at J to 4 bases, leaving 6 bases not matched to a gene. Here the CDR3 reads CASSRSGGIYEQYF. CDR3 nucleotides: TGTGCCAGCAGCCGTAGCGGGGGGATTTACGAGCAGTACTTC.

The rearrangement uses TRBV27 and TRBJ2-6, with 8 bases lining up with TRBD1. CDR3 length: 18 residues. With 5 bases clipped from V and 0 bases from J, the junction kept 9 bases outside the gene matches. Germline values: CDR1 MNHEY, CDR2 SMNVEV (reference sequence). CDR3 nucleotides: TGTGCCAGCAGTACGGACAGGGCTGGCAGCTCTGGGGCCAACGTCCTGACTTTC. Translating gives CASSTDRAGSSGANVLTF. The full variable domain, in which reference TRBV27 and TRBJ2-6 provide the parts outside the CDR3, is EAQVTQNPRYLITVTGKKLTVTCSQNMNHEYMSWYRQDPGLGLRQIYYSMNVEVTDKGDVPEGYKVSRKEKRNFPLILESPSPNQTSLYFCASSTDRAGSSGANVLTFGAGSRLTVL.

The V gene is TRBV5-1, the J gene TRBJ2-3, with D possibly TRBD1 on 5 matching bases. This CDR3 has 14 amino acids. Germline V lookup: CDR1 SGHRS, CDR2 YFSETQ. Trimming pared 0 bases from V and 5 bases from J, leaving 10 bases between. The DNA for the CDR3 is TGCGCCAGCAGCTTGGGGGGCACCGTAGATACGCAGTATTTT. Residues: CASSLGGTVDTQYF.

The rearrangement links TRBV7-6 to TRBJ1-6; D is perhaps TRBD1 (5 bases). The CDR3 has 16 amino acids. The germline V gene encodes CDR1 SGHVS and CDR2 FNYEAQ. The V end was cut by 5 bases, the J end by 6 bases, with 17 bases between. Here the CDR3 reads CASSTSGGGRNSPLHF. For the CDR3, the DNA is TGTGCCAGCAGCACCTCCGGGGGGGGACGTAATTCACCCCTCCACTTT.

The V gene is TRBV30, the J gene TRBJ1-4; D remains ambiguous. CDR3 size: 15 residues. V was shortened by 5 bases and J by 7 bases, with 20 bases between the two germline ends. Per the germline V gene, CDR1 is GTSNPN and CDR2 is SVGIG (reference sequence). The CDR3 nucleotides are TGTGCCTGGGGCGCCCCCGGGAGTCTGAGTGAAAAACTGTTTTTT. It is translated as CAWGAPGSLSEKLFF.

This clone has only one observation. J is TRBJ1-1 and V is TRBV29-1, with D perhaps matching TRBD1 (5 bases). V dropped 6 bases and J dropped 4 bases, with 15 bases sitting between them. CDR3 length: 13 amino acids. Per the germline V gene, CDR1 is SQVTM and CDR2 is ANQGSEA. The CDR3 loop reads CSVSDTYSTEAFF. The CDR3 DNA sequence: TGCAGCGTCTCGGACACCTACTCCACTGAAGCTTTCTTT.

This clone was detected ten times or more. The V gene is TRBV2, the J gene TRBJ1-5; possibly TRBD1 for D (5 bases). The CDR3 is 14 amino acids. V gave up 4 bases and J gave up 0 bases, with 7 bases separating them. Germline V gene data show CDR1 as SNHLY and CDR2 as FYNNEI. The CDR3 protein is CASSGQYSNQPQHF. As DNA, the CDR3 is TGTGCCAGCAGTGGACAGTATAGCAATCAGCCCCAGCATTTT.

This clone has a handful of counts. The chain has TRBV5-1 and TRBJ1-6, with D possibly matching TRBD1 (6 bases). The CDR3 runs to 15 residues. The germline V and J ends were trimmed by 2 bases and 9 bases, with 15 bases remaining between them. Germline lookup yields CDR1 SGHRS and CDR2 YFSETQ. The DNA for the CDR3 is TGCGCCAGCAGCTTCTACAGGGATCCATCTTCACCCCTCCACTTT. It codes for CASSFYRDPSSPLHF.

This clone was seen a handful of times. The V and J genes are TRBV7-9 and TRBJ2-7, with 11 bases aligning to TRBD1. The CDR3 spans 15 residues. Germline values: CDR1 SEHNR, CDR2 FQNEAQ (reference sequence). V gave up 5 bases and J gave up 6 bases; unmatched junction bases: 9. The CDR3 is CASSPLGTGGGEQYF. The CDR3, as DNA: TGTGCCAGCAGCCCGTTGGGGACAGGGGGTGGCGAGCAGTACTTC.

The V gene is TRBV28, the J gene TRBJ2-7; D possibly corresponds to TRBD2 (6 bases). Germline CDR1 reads MDHEN; CDR2 reads SYDVKM. Trimming removed 2 bases from V and 0 bases from J, with 14 bases in between. This CDR3 is 16 amino acids long. This CDR3 reads CASSLAAGLSSYEQYF. The CDR3 DNA follows: TGTGCCAGCAGTTTAGCGGCAGGACTAAGCTCCTACGAGCAGTACTTC.